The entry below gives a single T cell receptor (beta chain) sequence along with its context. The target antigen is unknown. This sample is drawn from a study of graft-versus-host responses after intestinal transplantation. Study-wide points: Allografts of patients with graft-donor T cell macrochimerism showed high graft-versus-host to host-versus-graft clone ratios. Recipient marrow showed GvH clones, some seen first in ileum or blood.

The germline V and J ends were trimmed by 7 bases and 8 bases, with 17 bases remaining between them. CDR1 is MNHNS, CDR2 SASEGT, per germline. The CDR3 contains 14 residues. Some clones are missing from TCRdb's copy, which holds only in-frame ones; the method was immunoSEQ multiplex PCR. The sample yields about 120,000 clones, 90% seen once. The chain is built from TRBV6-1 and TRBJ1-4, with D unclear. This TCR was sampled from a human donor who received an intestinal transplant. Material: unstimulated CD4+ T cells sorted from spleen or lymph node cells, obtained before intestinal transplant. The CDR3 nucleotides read TGTGCCAGCACTAGGAGAGGGTTTTTGGAAAAACTGTTTTTT. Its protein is CASTRRGFLEKLFF.